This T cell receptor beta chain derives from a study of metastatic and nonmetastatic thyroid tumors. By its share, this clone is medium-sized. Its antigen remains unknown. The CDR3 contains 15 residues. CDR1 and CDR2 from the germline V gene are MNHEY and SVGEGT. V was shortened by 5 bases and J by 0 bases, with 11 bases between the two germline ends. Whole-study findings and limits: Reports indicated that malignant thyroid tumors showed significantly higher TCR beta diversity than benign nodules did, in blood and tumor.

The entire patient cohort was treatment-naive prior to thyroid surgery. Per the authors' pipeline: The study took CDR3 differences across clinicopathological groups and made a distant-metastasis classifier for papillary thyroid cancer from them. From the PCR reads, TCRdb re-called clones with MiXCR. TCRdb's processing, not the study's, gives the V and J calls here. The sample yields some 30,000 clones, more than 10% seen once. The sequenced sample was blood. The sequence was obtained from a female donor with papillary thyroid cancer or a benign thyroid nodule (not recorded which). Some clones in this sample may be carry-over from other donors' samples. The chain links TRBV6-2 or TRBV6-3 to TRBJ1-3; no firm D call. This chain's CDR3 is CASSPTEYSGNTIYF. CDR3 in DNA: TGTGCCAGCAGTCCCACAGAATACTCTGGAAACACCATATATTTT.